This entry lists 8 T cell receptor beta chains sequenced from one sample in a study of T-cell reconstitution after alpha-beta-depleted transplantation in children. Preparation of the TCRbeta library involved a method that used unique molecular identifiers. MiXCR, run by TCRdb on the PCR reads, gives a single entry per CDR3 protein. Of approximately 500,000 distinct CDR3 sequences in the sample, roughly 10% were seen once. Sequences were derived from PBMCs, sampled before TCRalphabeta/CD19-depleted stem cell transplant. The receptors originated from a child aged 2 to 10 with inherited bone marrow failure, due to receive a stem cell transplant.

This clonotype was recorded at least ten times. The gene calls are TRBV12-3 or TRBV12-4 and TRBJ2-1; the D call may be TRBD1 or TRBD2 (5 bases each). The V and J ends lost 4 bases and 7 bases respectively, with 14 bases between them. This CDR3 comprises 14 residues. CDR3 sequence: CASSSRDPGNEQFF. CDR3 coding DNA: TGTGCCAGCAGTTCCCGGGACCCAGGGAATGAGCAGTTCTTC.

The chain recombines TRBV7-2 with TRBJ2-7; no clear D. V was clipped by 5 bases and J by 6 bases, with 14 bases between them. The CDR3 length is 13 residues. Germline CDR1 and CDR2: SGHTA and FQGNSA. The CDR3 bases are TGTGCCAGCAGCCAAAATTTTGTTGCCGAGCAGTACTTC. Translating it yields CASSQNFVAEQYF. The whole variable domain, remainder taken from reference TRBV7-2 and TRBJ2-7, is GAGVSQSPSNKVTEKGKDVELRCDPISGHTALYWYRQSLGQGLEFLIYFQGNSAPDKSGLPSDRFSAERTGGSVSTLTIQRTQQEDSAVYLCASSQNFVAEQYFGPGTRLTVT.

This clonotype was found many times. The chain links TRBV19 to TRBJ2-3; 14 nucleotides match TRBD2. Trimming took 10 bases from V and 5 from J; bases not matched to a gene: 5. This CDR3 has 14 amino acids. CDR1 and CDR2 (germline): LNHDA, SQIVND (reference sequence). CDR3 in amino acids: CATGLAGGLDTQYF. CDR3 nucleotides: TGTGCCACCGGACTAGCGGGAGGTTTAGATACGCAGTATTTT.

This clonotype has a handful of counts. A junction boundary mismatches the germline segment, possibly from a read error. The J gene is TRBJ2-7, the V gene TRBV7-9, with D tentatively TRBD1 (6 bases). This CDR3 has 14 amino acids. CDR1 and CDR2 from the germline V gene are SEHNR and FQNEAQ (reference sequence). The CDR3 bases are TGCCCCAGCAGCCAAGGCATCAGGGGCTACGAGCAGTACTTC. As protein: CPSSQGIRGYEQYF.

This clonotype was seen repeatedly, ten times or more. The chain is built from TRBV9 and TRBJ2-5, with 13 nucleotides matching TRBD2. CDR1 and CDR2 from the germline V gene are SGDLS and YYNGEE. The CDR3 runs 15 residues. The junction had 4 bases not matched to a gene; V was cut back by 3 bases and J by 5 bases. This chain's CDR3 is CASSAGTSGTETQYF. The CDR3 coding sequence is TGTGCCAGCAGCGCCGGGACTAGCGGGACTGAGACCCAGTACTTC.

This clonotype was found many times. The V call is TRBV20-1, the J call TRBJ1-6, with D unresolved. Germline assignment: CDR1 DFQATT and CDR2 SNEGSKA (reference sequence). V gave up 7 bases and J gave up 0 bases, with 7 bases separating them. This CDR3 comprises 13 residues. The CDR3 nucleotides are TGCAGTGTAAAGGACTCCTATAATTCACCCCTCCACTTT. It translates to CSVKDSYNSPLHF.

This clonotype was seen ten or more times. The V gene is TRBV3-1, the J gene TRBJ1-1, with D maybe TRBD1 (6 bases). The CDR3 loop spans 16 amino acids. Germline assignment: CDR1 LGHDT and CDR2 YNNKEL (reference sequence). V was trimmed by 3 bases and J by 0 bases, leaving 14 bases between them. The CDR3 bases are TGTGCCAGCAGCCAGACTTACAGGGCCATGAACACTGAAGCTTTCTTT. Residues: CASSQTYRAMNTEAFF. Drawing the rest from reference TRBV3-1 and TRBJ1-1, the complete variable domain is DTAVSQTPKYLVTQMGNDKSIKCEQNLGHDTMYWYKQDSKKFLKIMFSYNNKELIINETVPNRFSPKSPDKAHLNLHINSLELGDSAVYFCASSQTYRAMNTEAFFGQGTRLTVV.

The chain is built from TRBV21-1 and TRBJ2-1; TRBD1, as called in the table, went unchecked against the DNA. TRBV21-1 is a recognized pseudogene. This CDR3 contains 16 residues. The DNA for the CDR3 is TGTGCCAGCAGCAAAGAGGACACACCGCCCTACAATGAGCAGTTCTTC. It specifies CASSKEDTPPYNEQFF.